Presented here are 15 T cell receptor beta chains from one specimen sequenced in a study of cytomegalovirus exposure and HLA in healthy donors. Profiling relied on immunoSEQ multiplex PCR, and the TCRdb table lists in-frame clones only, not all of them. The sample has about 280,000 clones, approximately 88% seen once. The sample comprised PBMCs. Receptors were obtained from a woman younger than 30 in good health and CMV-seronegative.

The rearrangement uses TRBV28 and TRBJ1-5, with 7 bases lining up with TRBD1. V shed 4 bases, J shed 3 bases, and the junction held 3 bases outside the gene matches. CDR3 size: 14 residues. Germline values: CDR1 MDHEN, CDR2 SYDVKM. Written as DNA, the CDR3 is TGTGCCAGCAGTTACACAGGGGTCAATCAGCCCCAGCATTTT. Translation gives CASSYTGVNQPQHF.

The chain couples TRBV5-4 to TRBJ1-4; a possible D gene is TRBD1 (6 bases). Germline lookup yields CDR1 SGHNT and CDR2 YYREEE (reference sequence). Trimming removed 4 bases at V and 1 base at J, with 8 bases between. CDR3 size: 14 residues. The CDR3 here is CASSPDRTNEKLFF. CDR3 DNA: TGTGCCAGCAGCCCGGACAGAACTAATGAAAAACTGTTTTTT.

The genes are TRBV25-1 and TRBJ1-6; 8 bases are shared with TRBD1. The junction had 4 bases not matched to a gene; V was cut back by 2 bases and J by 1 base. The CDR3 contains 17 residues. Germline-derived CDR1 and CDR2 are MGHDK and SYGVNS. CDR3 bases: TGTGCCAGCAGTGAACAGGGGGCGGAGTCCTATAATTCACCCCTCCACTTT. Translated, it gives CASSEQGAESYNSPLHF.

About this clone itself: Its ends do not fully match the called genes, so a read error is possible. V and J are TRBV27 and TRBJ1-1, with D unclear. Per germline, CDR1 MNHEY and CDR2 SMNVEV (reference sequence). This CDR3 contains 16 residues. CDR3 residues: CASSLSLRTVNTEAFF. The DNA of the CDR3 is TGTGCCAGCAGCTTATCCCTGCGCACAGTTAACACTGAAGCTTTCTTT.

CDR3 sequence reads: CASRQNTGELFF. For the CDR3, the DNA is TGTGCCAGCAGACAGAACACCGGGGAGCTGTTTTTT. The chain joins TRBV27 to TRBJ2-2, with D hard to call. The CDR3 consists of 12 residues. Per the germline V gene, CDR1 is MNHEY and CDR2 is SMNVEV (reference sequence). V was shortened by 6 bases and J by 1 base, with 3 bases between the two germline ends.

The chain has TRBV19 and TRBJ2-1; possibly TRBD2 for D (5 bases). The V end was cut by 5 bases, the J end by 0 bases, with 8 bases between. This CDR3 has 14 amino acids. Germline V CDR1 and CDR2: LNHDA, SQIVND (reference sequence). The chain's CDR3 is CASSFAGSYNEQFF. CDR3 DNA: TGTGCCAGTAGTTTCGCGGGCTCCTACAATGAGCAGTTCTTC.

Note on this clone: The junction departs from the called germline gene at one end, perhaps through a read error. The chain couples TRBV7-2 to TRBJ1-1; 8 bases are a match to TRBD1. This CDR3 region has 15 residues. The V gene's germline CDR1 is SGHTA and CDR2 FQGNSA. DNA for the CDR3: TGTGCCAGCAGCAAATCTGGGACAGGCAACATTGAAGCTTTCTTT. Protein product: CASSKSGTGNIEAFF.

This chain connects TRBV5-1 to TRBJ1-4; D might be TRBD1 (5 bases). Trimming pared 4 bases from V and 10 bases from J, leaving 17 bases between. CDR1 SGHRS and CDR2 YFSETQ come from the germline V gene. The CDR3 is made up of 14 amino acids. The CDR3 sequence is CASSREEQGRKLFF. CDR3 sequence (DNA): TGCGCCAGCAGCCGCGAGGAGCAGGGCAGAAAACTGTTTTTT.

Worth noting for this clone: Other DNA sequences in this sample translate to the same CDR3. CDR3 in DNA: TGCGCCAGCAGCCCCGGGGGTATGAACACTGAAGCTTTCTTT. Protein product: CASSPGGMNTEAFF. V is TRBV5-1 and J is TRBJ1-1, with a tentative D call TRBD1 (5 bases). The CDR3 consists of 14 residues. Trimming left V 4 bases short and J 0 bases short, with 10 bases between. Germline V CDR1 and CDR2: SGHRS, YFSETQ.

J is TRBJ1-3 and V is TRBV2, with D unresolved. This CDR3 comprises 15 residues. Germline loops: CDR1 SNHLY, CDR2 FYNNEI. With 6 bases removed from V and 0 bases from J, the gap between germline ends came to 12 bases. The CDR3 DNA follows: TGTGCCAGCAGCGCAAGGAGAGACTCTGGAAACACCATATATTTT. Translated, it gives CASSARRDSGNTIYF.

CDR3 protein: CASSATGLGEKLFF. As DNA, the CDR3 is TGTGCCAGCAGCGCTACAGGGTTGGGCGAAAAACTGTTTTTT. The rearrangement links TRBV5-4 to TRBJ1-4; possible D gene TRBD1, 6 bases. This CDR3 has 14 amino acids. Per the germline V gene, CDR1 is SGHNT and CDR2 is YYREEE (reference sequence). With 4 bases removed from V and 8 bases from J, the gap between germline ends came to 15 bases.

This chain joins TRBV18 and TRBJ1-1, with 8 bases identical to TRBD1. Looked up from germline, CDR1 is KGHSH and CDR2 is LQKENI. V lost 6 bases, J lost 0 bases, and 0 bases stayed unmatched. This CDR3 spans 13 amino acids. The DNA for the CDR3 is TGTGCCAGCTCGGGACAGGTGAACACTGAAGCTTTCTTT. It codes for CASSGQVNTEAFF.

In its sample, this clone was seen once. The gene calls are TRBV15 and TRBJ2-1; D may be TRBD2 (6 bases). V lost 6 bases and J lost 0, with 21 bases in between. In germline, CDR1 is LNHNV, CDR2 YYDKDF (reference sequence). This CDR3 contains 18 residues. The CDR3, as DNA: TGTGCCACCAGTCAAGACGGAGGAACCGGGAGCTCCTACAATGAGCAGTTCTTC. It specifies CATSQDGGTGSSYNEQFF.

The sample holds one count of this clone. V and J are TRBV6-1 and TRBJ1-1; weak D call: TRBD1 (6 bases). CDR3 length equals 13 residues. Germline CDR1 and CDR2: MNHNS and SASEGT. Between the trimmed V and J ends, which lost 7 bases and 6 bases, there was a span of 15 bases. For the CDR3, the DNA is TGTGCCAGCATTGGGCCAGGGGAAGCTGAAGCTTTCTTT. This codes for CASIGPGEAEAFF.

This clone occurred once. This chain uses TRBV29-1 with TRBJ2-2; 8 bases map to TRBD1. The germline CDR1 and CDR2 sequences are SQVTM and ANQGSEA. The CDR3 runs 14 residues. The trim removed 2 bases at V and 3 bases at J, leaving 2 bases unmatched. The CDR3 protein is CSVEQGAHTGELFF. In DNA, the CDR3 is TGCAGCGTTGAACAGGGGGCCCACACCGGGGAGCTGTTTTTT.